This TCR beta chain is drawn from a study of blood T cell repertoires in COVID-19 (dated by TCRdb to about 2020). Study-level background: Samples from collaborators originated in the United States, Italy and Spain and spanned both the acute and convalescent phases of COVID-19. The repertoires were released in a freely available public database intended as a resource for research on the immune response to SARS-CoV-2. Sample metadata almost always included a de-identified subject ID, COVID-19 status, age in years and sex. Samples were obtained from the ongoing ImmuneRACE study (first 160 participants) and from 1,254 subjects provided by 6 global collaborators. Deeply sampled blood TCRbeta repertoires from subjects exposed to, actively infected with, or recovered from COVID-19 were included in the dataset. Where HLA class I and class II types were available, the types were taken from metadata supplied by the sample provider, not from assay-based typing. The prospective study material was composed of cDNA or gDNA derived from T cells, B-cell-depleted T cells, or PBMCs.

TCRbeta CDR3 regions were amplified from genomic DNA using the immunoSEQ Assay, a bias-controlled multiplex PCR. In the paper's pipeline: The number of nucleated cells in each sample was estimated by amplification of reference gene primers within the assay. To quantify the absolute abundance of each unique TCRbeta CDR3 rearrangement, sequence reads were collapsed and filtered. Productive Simpson clonality was computed per sample as the square root of Simpson's diversity index over productive rearrangements. Not all clones reach the TCRdb copy of this immuneACCESS table, which keeps in-frame sequences only. Checked studies attribute under half of the gap to unresolved V genes and leave the rest unexplained. The V and J calls and clone size are taken from that table; D and trimming were inferred from the DNA. The sample table lists approximately 64,000 clones, around nine tenths of them with a count of one. The top ten constitute 9.5% to 13% of the sample.

As to this clone: It lacks a known antigen. No much larger clonotype is one base removed from it; base qualities were not supplied.

Participants in the prospective study were aged roughly 18 to 100 years, lived in 24 United States geographic areas, and enrolled through a virtual design. To assign participants to cohorts, the prospective study relied on clinical history that participants themselves reported in a screening survey and a study questionnaire. Recovered participants in ImmuneRACE Cohort 3 were defined by two consecutive negative NP/OP PCR tests, clearance by a healthcare professional, or resolution of symptoms. In the prospective study, mobile phlebotomists collected whole blood, serum and a nasopharyngeal or oropharyngeal swab from each participant. Over an approximately two-month period, participants in the prospective study had the option of providing additional blood draws and questionnaires. Blood samples from the prospective study were shipped frozen or at room temperature prior to DNA extraction. From cysteine to phenylalanine, the CDR3 is 16 amino acids long. Only the CDR3 part of the read is kept: 48 bases, read in frame from the first base. V loses 0 bases of germline sequence and J loses 1 base, and the interval between the two ends is 12 bases. The germline V gene supplies CDR1 SNHLY and CDR2 FYNNEI.

Results the study describes overall, beyond this receptor: How much clinical and demographic metadata was included differed by source and by participant, and the metadata was provided uncurated.

The chain couples TRBV2 to TRBJ1-2; TRBD1 is a possible D gene, resting on 6 matching bases. Sample: PBMCs or T cells enriched from blood (not recorded which). The TCR sequence derives from a woman aged 35 to 49 who had recovered from COVID-19. The DNA reads TGTGCCAGCAGTGAAGCCCGGACAGCCATTAACTATGGCTACACCTTC. It translates as CASSEARTAINYGYTF. The full variable domain, completed from the reference TRBV2 and TRBJ1-2 proteins outside the CDR3, reads EPEVTQTPSHQVTQMGQEVILRCVPISNHLYFYWYRQILGQKVEFLVSFYNNEISEKSEIFDDQFSVERPDGSNFTLKIRSTKLEDSAMYFCASSEARTAINYGYTFGSGTRLTVV.